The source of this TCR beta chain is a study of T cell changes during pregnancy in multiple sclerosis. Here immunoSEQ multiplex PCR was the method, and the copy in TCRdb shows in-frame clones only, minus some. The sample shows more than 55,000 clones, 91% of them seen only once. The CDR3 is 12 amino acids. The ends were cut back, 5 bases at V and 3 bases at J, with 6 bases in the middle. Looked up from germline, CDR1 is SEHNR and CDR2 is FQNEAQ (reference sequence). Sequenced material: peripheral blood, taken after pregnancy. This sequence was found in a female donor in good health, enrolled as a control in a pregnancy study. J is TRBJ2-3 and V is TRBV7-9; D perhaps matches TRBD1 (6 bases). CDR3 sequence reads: CASSRGTDTQYF. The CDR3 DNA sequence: TGTGCCAGCAGCAGGGGGACAGATACGCAGTATTTT.